Given below is one T cell receptor (beta chain) in context. Its antigen is undetermined. One entry per CDR3 protein results from TCRdb running MiXCR on the reads. The sample lists some 940,000 distinct CDR3 sequences; 30% to 40% were seen once. The data are from a study of T cell repertoires in cytomegalovirus infection. Study in general: Shared public TCR beta signatures pointed to both CMV infection and a matching HLA type. Study-wide points: Ex vivo, HLA-C-restricted CMV-specific TCR beta clonotypes prevailed over the rest of the response. Totalled public TCR beta family frequency picked out people who carried CMV plus the relevant HLA.

This CDR3 has 15 residues. V dropped 5 bases and J dropped 5 bases, with 15 bases sitting between them. The germline gives CDR1 MNHEY, CDR2 SVGAGI. The clonotype originates from a human donor in good health (CMV status not recorded). Some clones in this sample may be carry-over from other donors' samples. The chain links TRBV6-5 to TRBJ1-4, with D uncertain. This specimen was cultured CD8+ T cells from PBMCs, taken from culture after CMV antigen stimulation. The CDR3 coding sequence is TGTGCCAGCAGTACCGGACGGAGTATGAATGAAAAACTGTTTTTT. This translates into CASSTGRSMNEKLFF.